Following are 9 T cell receptor beta chains from one sample sequenced in a study of cytomegalovirus exposure and HLA in healthy donors. Here immunoSEQ multiplex PCR was the method, and the copy in TCRdb shows in-frame clones only, minus some. The sample yields about 190,000 clones, about 80% seen once. The sample consisted of PBMCs. The source is a woman between 18 and 30 years old in good health and CMV-seropositive.

The chain links TRBV19 to TRBJ1-2; 8 positions match TRBD1. There are 15 residues in the CDR3. Germline loops: CDR1 LNHDA, CDR2 SQIVND (reference sequence). V shed 6 bases, J shed 9 bases, and the junction held 15 bases outside the gene matches. CDR3 sequence: CASRTGGQGRRSYTF. The DNA of the CDR3 is TGTGCCAGTAGAACAGGCGGACAGGGCCGGAGAAGCTACACCTTC.

The genes are TRBV11-2 and TRBJ1-1, with D possibly TRBD1 on 6 matching bases. V was cut by 1 base and J by 1 base, with 10 bases left in between. Looked up from germline, CDR1 is SGHAT and CDR2 is FQNNGV. The CDR3 is made up of 15 amino acids. This CDR3 reads CASSLGTTGNTEAFF. The CDR3 DNA is TGTGCCAGCAGCTTAGGCACGACAGGGAACACTGAAGCTTTCTTT. The variable domain in full, completed from reference TRBV11-2 and TRBJ1-1, reads EAGVAQSPRYKIIEKRQSVAFWCNPISGHATLYWYQQILGQGPKLLIQFQNNGVVDDSQLPKDRFSAERLKGVDSTLKIQPAKLEDSAVYLCASSLGTTGNTEAFFGQGTRLTVV.

V usage is TRBV29-1 and J usage is TRBJ2-7, with D perhaps matching TRBD1 (6 bases). V shed 5 bases and J shed 2 bases, with 13 bases lying between them. CDR3 length: 13 residues. CDR1 and CDR2 from the germline V gene are SQVTM and ANQGSEA. The CDR3 bases are TGCAGCGTTTTTACAGGGCTAACCTACGAGCAGTACTTC. Amino acids: CSVFTGLTYEQYF.

V is TRBV19 and J is TRBJ1-5; 11 nucleotides agree with TRBD1. Germline V CDR1 and CDR2: LNHDA, SQIVND (reference sequence). V lost 1 base, J lost 3 bases, and 5 bases stayed unmatched. The CDR3 has 17 residues. CDR3 loop: CASSIGTGGAYNQPQHF. CDR3 in DNA: TGTGCCAGTAGTATAGGGACAGGGGGCGCTTACAATCAGCCCCAGCATTTT.

The rearrangement uses TRBV4-2 and TRBJ2-1, with D perhaps matching TRBD2 (6 bases). With 4 bases removed from V and 1 base from J, the gap between germline ends came to 14 bases. CDR3 length equals 16 residues. Germline loops: CDR1 LGHNA, CDR2 YNFKEQ. The CDR3 loop is CASSPMTAGSYNEQFF. The CDR3, as DNA: TGTGCCAGCAGCCCCATGACTGCGGGGTCCTACAATGAGCAGTTCTTC.

The V call is TRBV9, the J call TRBJ1-6; unclear D gene. This CDR3 spans 14 amino acids. V was pared by 4 bases and J by 8 bases, with 13 bases between. Germline assignment: CDR1 SGDLS and CDR2 YYNGEE. The CDR3 DNA is TGTGCCAGCAGCATCTTAGCCACCGATTCACCCCTCCACTTT. It yields the protein CASSILATDSPLHF.

The chain is built from TRBV2 and TRBJ2-3, with 14 bases matching TRBD2. CDR1 SNHLY and CDR2 FYNNEI come from the germline V gene. This CDR3 is 18 amino acids long. V shed 5 bases, J shed 0 bases, and the junction held 7 bases outside the gene matches. The DNA of the CDR3 is TGTGCCAGCAGTAGACTAGCGGGGGGGCCTGTGAGCACAGATACGCAGTATTTT. It yields the protein CASSRLAGGPVSTDTQYF.

The chain recombines TRBV25-1 with TRBJ1-4, with a tentative D call TRBD1 (5 bases). V dropped 1 base and J dropped 3 bases, with 12 bases sitting between them. The CDR3 loop spans 16 amino acids. From germline, CDR1 is MGHDK and CDR2 SYGVNS. As DNA, the CDR3 is TGTGCCAGCAGTGAATCAAGGGGTGCGGCTAATGAAAAACTGTTTTTT. Translated: CASSESRGAANEKLFF.

V usage is TRBV10-1 and J usage is TRBJ2-7; tentatively, D is TRBD2 (5 bases). Germline loops: CDR1 WNHNN, CDR2 SYGVQD (reference sequence). CDR3 length equals 14 residues. V dropped 4 bases and J dropped 8 bases, with 18 bases sitting between them. The CDR3 reads CASSVGLRAPQQYF. CDR3 in DNA: TGCGCCAGCAGTGTTGGACTTCGTGCCCCTCAGCAGTACTTC.